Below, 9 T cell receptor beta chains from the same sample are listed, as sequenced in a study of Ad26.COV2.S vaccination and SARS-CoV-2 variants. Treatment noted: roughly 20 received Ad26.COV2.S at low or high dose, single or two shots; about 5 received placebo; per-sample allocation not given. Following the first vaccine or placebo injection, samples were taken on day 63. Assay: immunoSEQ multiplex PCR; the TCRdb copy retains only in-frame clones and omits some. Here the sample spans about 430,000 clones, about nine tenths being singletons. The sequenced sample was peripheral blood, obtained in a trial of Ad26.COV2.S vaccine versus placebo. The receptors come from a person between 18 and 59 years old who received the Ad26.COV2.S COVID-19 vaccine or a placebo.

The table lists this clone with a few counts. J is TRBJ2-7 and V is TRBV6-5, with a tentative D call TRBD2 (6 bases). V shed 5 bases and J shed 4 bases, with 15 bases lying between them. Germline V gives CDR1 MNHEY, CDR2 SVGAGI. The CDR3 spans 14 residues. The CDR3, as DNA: TGTGCCAGCAGTCGCGGGACGCAAGTTTACGAGCAGTACTTC. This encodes CASSRGTQVYEQYF.

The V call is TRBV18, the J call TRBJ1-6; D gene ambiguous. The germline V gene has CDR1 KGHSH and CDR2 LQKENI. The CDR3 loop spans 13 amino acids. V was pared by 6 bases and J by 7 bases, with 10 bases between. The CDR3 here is CASSRQENSPLHF. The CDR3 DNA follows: TGTGCCAGCTCGAGGCAGGAGAATTCACCCCTCCACTTT.

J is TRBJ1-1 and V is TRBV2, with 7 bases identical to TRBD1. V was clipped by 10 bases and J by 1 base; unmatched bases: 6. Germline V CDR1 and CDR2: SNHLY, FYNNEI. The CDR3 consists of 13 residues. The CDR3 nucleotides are TGTGCCATCGGGGACAGACGGAACACTGAAGCTTTCTTT. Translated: CAIGDRRNTEAFF.

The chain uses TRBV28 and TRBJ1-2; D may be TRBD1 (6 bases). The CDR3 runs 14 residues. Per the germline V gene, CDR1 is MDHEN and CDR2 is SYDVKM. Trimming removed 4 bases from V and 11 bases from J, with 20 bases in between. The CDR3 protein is CASSSWGPGVRYTF. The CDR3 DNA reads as TGTGCCAGCAGTTCATGGGGGCCAGGGGTCAGGTACACCTTC.

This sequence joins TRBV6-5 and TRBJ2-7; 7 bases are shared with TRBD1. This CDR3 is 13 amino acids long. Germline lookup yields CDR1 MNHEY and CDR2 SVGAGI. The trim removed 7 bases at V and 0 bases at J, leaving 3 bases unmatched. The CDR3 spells CASTRGSSYEQYF. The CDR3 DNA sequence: TGTGCCAGCACCAGGGGGAGCTCCTACGAGCAGTACTTC.

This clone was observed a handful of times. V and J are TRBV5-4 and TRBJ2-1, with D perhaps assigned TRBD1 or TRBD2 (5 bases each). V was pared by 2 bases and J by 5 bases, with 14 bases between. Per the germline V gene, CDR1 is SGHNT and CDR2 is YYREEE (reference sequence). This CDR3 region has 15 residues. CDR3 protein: CASSLEGRVNNEQFF. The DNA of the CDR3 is TGTGCCAGCAGCTTAGAGGGGAGAGTGAACAATGAGCAGTTCTTC.

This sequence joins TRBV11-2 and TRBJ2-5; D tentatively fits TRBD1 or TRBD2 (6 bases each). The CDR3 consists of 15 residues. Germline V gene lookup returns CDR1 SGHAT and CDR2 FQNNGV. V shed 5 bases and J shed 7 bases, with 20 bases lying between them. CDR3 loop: CASSVLGGSKGTQYF. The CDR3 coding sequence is TGTGCCAGCAGCGTCCTAGGGGGGTCCAAGGGGACCCAGTACTTC.

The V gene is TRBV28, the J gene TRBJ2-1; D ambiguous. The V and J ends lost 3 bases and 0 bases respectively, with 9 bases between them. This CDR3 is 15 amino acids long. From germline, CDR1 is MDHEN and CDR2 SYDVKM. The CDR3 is CASSFVQSSYNEQFF. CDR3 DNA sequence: TGTGCCAGCAGTTTTGTTCAGAGCTCCTACAATGAGCAGTTCTTC.

The CDR3 nucleotides read TGTGCCAGCAGGATACCCCTCAGGGATCCTCAGCGGGGGGCCGGGGGCGAGCAGTACTTC. Its translation is CASRIPLRDPQRGAGGEQYF. This chain joins TRBV28 and TRBJ2-7; 9 bases agree with TRBD2. CDR3 length: 20 residues. Trimming took 6 bases from V and 6 from J; bases not matched to a gene: 27. The germline V gene has CDR1 MDHEN and CDR2 SYDVKM.